This is a list of T cell receptor beta chains from one sample in a study of shared clonotypes between healthy human individuals. Sequenced by immunoSEQ multiplex PCR; TCRdb stores in-frame clones only, minus some. Of some 1,100,000 clones listed, 70% to 80% are singletons. Material for sequencing was memory CD4+ T cells from PBMCs. These receptors all stem from a young man in good health. Some clones in this sample may be carry-over from other donors' samples. The conserved cysteine and the conserved F or W are not part of the CDR3 here.

v_gene,len,j_gene,CDR3aa
TRBV18,11,TRBJ1-5,ASSPQSNQPQH
TRBV4-2,16,TRBJ2-1,ASSQDTRLAPQGGEQF
TRBV27,13,TRBJ2-1,ASSLPGLPIDEQF
TRBV5-5,11,TRBJ2-5,ASSLEGRETQY
TRBV7-2,13,TRBJ2-3,ASSLEGWGPDTQY
TRBV7-9,14,TRBJ2-2,ASSLWLAVYTGELF
TRBV2,11,TRBJ1-2,ATLQELRGGYT
TRBV7-6,10,TRBJ2-3,ASATSGGTQY
TRBV5-1,12,TRBJ1-4,ASSLEGAGEKLF
TRBV27,11,TRBJ2-7,ASREGTAYEQY
TRBV5-6,13,TRBJ2-1,ASERGPPLYNEQF
TRBV19,13,TRBJ1-1,ASRVLGDMNTEAF
TRBV9,15,TRBJ1-4,ASSVGQGAWTNEKLF
TRBV11-2,14,TRBJ2-7,ASSLGPYRGSYEQY
TRBV6-5,12,TRBJ1-4,ASSSTGRSEKLF
TRBV6-5,11,TRBJ2-2,ASSYGPTGELF
TRBV7-9,11,TRBJ2-7,ASGPRGDYEQY
TRBV5-1,13,TRBJ1-5,ASSLNGDKGQPQH
TRBV9,12,TRBJ1-1,ASSVVGGSERAF
TRBV4-1,12,TRBJ2-5,ASSQDSERGTQY
TRBV6-1,13,TRBJ2-7,ASRVGSGSAYEQY
TRBV9,14,TRBJ2-3,ASSAGGGVGSDTQY
TRBV7-3,13,TRBJ1-2,ASSLTPGTHYGYT
TRBV5-6,17,TRBJ2-1,ASSPPYTRTGILYQNEF
TRBV28,13,TRBJ2-3,ASSPRDTISDTQY
TRBV6-1,11,TRBJ1-2,ASSPQVDYGYT
TRBV21-1,13,TRBJ2-7,ASSPWQGDSYEQY
TRBV30,10,TRBJ1-2,AWSGGSYGYT
TRBV18,14,TRBJ2-7,ASSPQRTESSYEQY
TRBV6-6,9,TRBJ1-1,ASSVNTEAF
TRBV14,11,TRBJ2-1,ASSQGVHNEQF
TRBV5-6,12,TRBJ1-2,ASSLTLDNYGYT
TRBV4-1,12,TRBJ1-3,ASSLGGLEGTIY
TRBV19,12,TRBJ2-3,ASRRTRGADTQY
TRBV7-3,13,TRBJ2-1,ASSQDRAGKNEQF
TRBV4-1,14,TRBJ2-5,ASSQGSGALQETQY
TRBV15,11,TRBJ2-2,ATSRDPGGELF
TRBV28,9,TRBJ1-1,ASTSNTEAF
TRBV12-5,10,TRBJ2-3,ASALNSGTQY
TRBV5-6,14,TRBJ2-1,ASSLTGSPAYNEQF
TRBV7-9,13,TRBJ1-1,ASSPGQGVWTEAF
TRBV6-4,12,TRBJ2-3,ASSAEAFVDTQY
TRBV19,8,TRBJ2-7,ASRSYEQY
TRBV7-2,13,TRBJ1-2,ASSVNRGPNYGYT
TRBV2,14,TRBJ2-1,ASRGLAGSSYNEQF
TRBV6-1,17,TRBJ2-7,ASSGSTGTSGAGSYEQY
TRBV2,12,TRBJ2-7,ASRSGGSSYEQY
TRBV29-1,13,TRBJ2-1,SVEGIRDRYNEQF
TRBV18,14,TRBJ2-3,ASSRLAGGFSDTQY
TRBV10-3,14,TRBJ1-5,AIGDRAGSSNQPQH